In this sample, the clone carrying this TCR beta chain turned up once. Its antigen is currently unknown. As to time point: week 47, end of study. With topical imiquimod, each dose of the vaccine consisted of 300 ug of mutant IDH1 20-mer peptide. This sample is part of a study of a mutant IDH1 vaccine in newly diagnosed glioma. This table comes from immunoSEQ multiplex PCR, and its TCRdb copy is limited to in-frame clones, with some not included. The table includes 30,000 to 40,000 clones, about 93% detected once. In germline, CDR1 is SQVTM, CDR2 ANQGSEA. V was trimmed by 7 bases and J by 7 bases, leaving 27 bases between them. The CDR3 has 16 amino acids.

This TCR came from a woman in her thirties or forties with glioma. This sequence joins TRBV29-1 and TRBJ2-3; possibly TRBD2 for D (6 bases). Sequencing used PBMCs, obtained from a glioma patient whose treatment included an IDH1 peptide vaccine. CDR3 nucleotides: TGCAGCGCCAAATTCCGGGACTCGAGATTTAAGAATACGCAGTATTTT. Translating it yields CSAKFRDSRFKNTQYF.